Detailed here is one T cell receptor (beta chain). Its antigen target is currently unknown. Nothing much larger sits one base from this clone, and base qualities are not available. These data are taken from a study of blood T cell repertoires in COVID-19 (dated by TCRdb to the early 2020s). A note on the overall study: The collaborator samples originated in the United States, Italy and Spain and spanned the acute and convalescent phases of COVID-19. The prospective study material was composed of cDNA or gDNA derived from T cells, B-cell-depleted T cells, or PBMCs. The dataset comprised deeply sampled blood TCRbeta repertoires from subjects exposed to, actively infected with, or recovered from COVID-19. The repertoires were made available in a free public database intended to serve as a resource for research on the immune response to SARS-CoV-2. Samples were obtained from the ongoing ImmuneRACE study (first 160 participants) and from 1,254 subjects provided by 6 global collaborators. Nearly every sample came with metadata listing a de-identified subject ID, COVID-19 status, age in years and sex. Where HLA class I and class II types were available, the types were taken from metadata supplied by the sample provider, not from assay-based typing. Results and caveats for the whole study, not just this receptor: The quantity of clinical and demographic metadata differed by source and by participant and was supplied without curation.

The immunoSEQ Assay, a bias-controlled multiplex PCR, was used to amplify TCRbeta CDR3 regions from genomic DNA. The original pipeline was this. The number of nucleated cells in each sample was estimated from the amplification of reference gene primers within the assay. Sequence reads were collapsed and filtered to measure the absolute abundance of every unique TCRbeta CDR3 rearrangement. For each sample, productive Simpson clonality was calculated as the square root of Simpson's diversity index over productive rearrangements. Entries here come from immuneACCESS through TCRdb and include only in-frame sequences with V and J called. Some clones fail to appear in such tables; in the studies checked, an unresolved V gene covers under half of the shortfall, and the cause of the remainder is unknown. V and J calls and clone size follow that table, whereas D and trimming were derived from the DNA. This sample holds roughly 250,000 clones; approximately 80% were observed only once. Of the sample, 4.9% falls within the top ten clones.

Collaborating institutions collected whole blood in K2EDTA tubes following their own protocols. For TCRbeta analysis, collaborator samples were shipped as frozen whole blood, as isolated PBMCs, or as DNA extracted from either sample type. The germline ends are 8 bases apart after V is trimmed by 0 bases and J by 0 bases. According to the germline V gene, CDR1 reads ENHRY and CDR2 reads SYGVKD. Inclusive of the bounding cysteine and phenylalanine, the CDR3 is 15 residues long. Only CDR3 DNA remains: 45 bases, in frame from the first base. Sequencing was carried out using peripheral blood. The sequence came from a woman of 80 years or more with active or convalescent COVID-19. The chain employs TRBV10-3 and TRBJ1-2; the D segment cannot be called with confidence. The nucleotides are TGTGCCATCAGTGAGTCGGTAGGAGCTAACTATGGCTACACCTTC. This translates into CAISESVGANYGYTF.